These T cell receptor beta chains were read from a single sample in a study of cytomegalovirus exposure and HLA in healthy donors. This table comes from immunoSEQ multiplex PCR, and its TCRdb copy is limited to in-frame clones, with some not included. The sample lists around 130,000 clones; around 82% were seen once. Sequencing was done on a sample of PBMCs. These TCRs come from a male donor in good health and CMV-seropositive. Each CDR3 is given with its conserved first and last residue. The D gene is left open where the match is weak. Some rows mark clone size as missing; the rest say once, few, many or name a class of expanded clone.

>TRBJ2-7|16|TRBV7-8|.|TRBD1
CASSFLVGQGVDEQYF
TGTGCCAGCAGCTTTTTAGTCGGACAGGGTGTCGACGAGCAGTACTTC
>TRBJ2-7|16|TRBV5-6|.|.
CASSLAPWTADYEQYF
TGTGCCAGCAGCTTGGCCCCGTGGACAGCCGACTACGAGCAGTACTTC
>TRBJ2-1|16|TRBV10-3|.|TRBD2
CAISETAGGVRNEQFF
TGTGCCATCAGTGAGACCGCTGGGGGGGTGAGGAATGAGCAGTTCTTC
>TRBJ2-3|11|TRBV30|.|.
CAWSVQDTQYF
TGTGCCTGGAGTGTACAAGATACGCAGTATTTT
>TRBJ2-3|16|TRBV7-2|.|TRBD2
CASSLVSSGSRHTQYF
TGTGCCAGCAGCTTAGTATCTAGCGGGAGCAGGCATACGCAGTATTTT
>TRBJ2-7|14|TRBV9|.|.
CASSVVPSSYEQYF
TGTGCCAGCAGCGTAGTCCCCAGCTCCTACGAGCAGTACTTC
>TRBJ2-7|13|TRBV6-5|once|.
CASREAGLYEQYF
TGTGCCAGCAGGGAAGCTGGGCTCTACGAGCAGTACTTC
>TRBJ2-7|14|TRBV7-9|.|TRBD2
CSSSTPRERYEQYF
TGTTCCAGCAGCACCCCGCGGGAGCGGTACGAGCAGTACTTC
>TRBJ2-1|18|TRBV7-9|.|.
CASSLNAGSLSNYNEQFF
TGTGCCAGCAGCTTAAACGCCGGGTCTCTATCCAACTACAATGAGCAGTTCTTC
>TRBJ1-2|14|TRBV30|.|TRBD1
CAWTSTGNLGGYTF
TGTGCCTGGACCTCGACAGGGAACCTCGGAGGCTACACCTTC
>TRBJ2-5|15|TRBV2|.|.
CASSERAGAGETQYF
TGTGCCAGCAGTGAGAGGGCAGGGGCAGGGGAGACCCAGTACTTC
>TRBJ1-5|14|TRBV6-4|.|.
CASSSLFSNQPQHF
TGTGCCAGCAGTTCACTCTTTAGCAATCAGCCCCAGCATTTT
>TRBJ2-7|12|TRBV27|.|.
CASSRTLGEQYF
TGTGCCAGCAGTCGGACTCTTGGCGAGCAGTACTTC
>TRBJ1-1|13|TRBV2|.|.
CASRPGIDTEAFF
TGTGCCAGCAGGCCGGGGATAGACACTGAAGCTTTCTTT
>TRBJ2-7|16|TRBV7-2|.|.
CASSLAGRGVGYEQYF
TGTGCCAGCAGCTTAGCGGGCCGGGGAGTGGGCTACGAGCAGTACTTC
>TRBJ2-2|15|TRBV27|.|.
CASSLSGWNTGELFF
TGTGCCAGCAGTCTGAGCGGGTGGAACACCGGGGAGCTGTTTTTT
>TRBJ2-1|15|TRBV4-3|.|.
CASSQDIASHNEQFF
TGCGCCAGCAGCCAAGATATTGCTAGTCACAATGAGCAGTTCTTC
>TRBJ2-1|15|TRBV19|.|TRBD2
CASSQGLAFGNEQFF
TGTGCCAGTAGTCAGGGACTAGCGTTCGGCAATGAGCAGTTCTTC
>TRBJ2-3|15|TRBV7-2|.|.
CASSLPSASTDTQYF
TGTGCCAGCAGCTTACCGAGTGCTAGCACAGATACGCAGTATTTT
>TRBJ2-5|13|TRBV29-1|.|TRBD2
CSVGGRARETQYF
TGCAGCGTTGGGGGGAGGGCGCGGGAGACCCAGTACTTC
>TRBJ1-1|17|TRBV4-3|.|.
CASSQDRETGSNTEAFF
TGCGCCAGCAGCCAAGATCGGGAAACAGGGTCCAACACTGAAGCTTTCTTT
>TRBJ1-5|15|TRBV19|.|.
CASSIVAVSNQPQHF
TGTGCCAGTAGTATAGTCGCGGTTAGCAATCAGCCCCAGCATTTT
>TRBJ2-5|14|TRBV19|.|TRBD1
CASSILSGTGEQYF
TGTGCCAGTAGTATACTTAGCGGGACAGGGGAGCAGTACTTC
>TRBJ2-6|13|TRBV6-1|.|TRBD2
CASSVGLARVLTF
TGTGCCAGCAGTGTGGGACTAGCCCGCGTCCTGACTTTC
>TRBJ2-1|14|TRBV11-2|.|.
CASSLAGNYNEQFF
TGTGCCAGCAGCTTAGCAGGGAACTACAATGAGCAGTTCTTC
>TRBJ2-3|15|TRBV6-5|.|TRBD2
CASSRSGSHADTQYF
TGTGCCAGCAGTCGTAGCGGGAGTCACGCAGATACGCAGTATTTT
>TRBJ1-2|15|TRBV4-1|.|.
CASSQVNTVNYGYTF
TGCGCCAGCAGCCAAGTTAACACCGTGAACTATGGCTACACCTTC
>TRBJ2-7|16|TRBV28|.|TRBD1
CASSSLGDSYVGGQYF
TGTGCCAGCAGTTCTCTCGGGGACAGTTACGTAGGGGGGCAGTACTTC
>TRBJ2-1|15|TRBV5-1|.|.
CASKGLNTGHNEQFF
TGCGCCAGCAAGGGGCTAAATACAGGTCACAATGAGCAGTTCTTC
>TRBJ1-1|17|TRBV5-1|.|.
CASSFAGTPLRRTEAFF
TGCGCCAGCAGCTTTGCCGGGACACCACTCCGGAGGACTGAAGCTTTCTTT
>TRBJ1-6|13|TRBV6-6|.|.
CASTVVGSSPLHF
TGTGCCAGCACGGTAGTTGGTAGTTCACCCCTCCACTTT
>TRBJ2-1|15|TRBV29-1|.|TRBD2
CSVPPPLAGDNEQFF
TGCAGCGTTCCCCCCCCTCTAGCGGGAGACAATGAGCAGTTCTTC
>TRBJ2-3|15|TRBV5-1|.|.
CASSLEGTSPDTQYF
TGCGCCAGCAGCTTGGAGGGGACTTCCCCAGATACGCAGTATTTT
>TRBJ2-3|14|TRBV12-5|.|TRBD1
CASALTGDKDTQYF
TGTGCTAGTGCCTTGACAGGGGATAAAGATACGCAGTATTTT
>TRBJ1-4|14|TRBV19|.|.
CASSTRQDNEKLFF
TGTGCCAGTAGTACACGACAGGATAATGAAAAACTGTTTTTT
>TRBJ1-3|18|TRBV4-3|.|TRBD1
CASSRSETGTGGGNTIYF
TGCGCCAGCAGCCGATCTGAAACCGGGACAGGGGGCGGAAACACCATATATTTT
>TRBJ2-4|18|TRBV5-4|.|TRBD1
CASSLGAPRGQGGGIQYF
TGTGCCAGCAGCTTGGGGGCGCCCCGGGGACAGGGGGGAGGCATTCAGTACTTC
>TRBJ2-7|15|TRBV18|.|.
CASSPLGQGIDEQYF
TGTGCCAGCTCACCATTGGGGCAGGGGATTGACGAGCAGTACTTC
>TRBJ2-1|14|TRBV27|.|TRBD2
CASQTSGRGYEQFF
TGTGCCAGCCAAACTAGCGGGAGAGGCTATGAGCAGTTCTTC
>TRBJ2-2|16|TRBV18|.|.
CASSPQQTGNTGELFF
TGTGCCAGCTCACCACAACAGACAGGAAACACCGGGGAGCTGTTTTTT